What follows are 27 T cell receptor beta chains derived from one specimen sequenced in a study of blood T cells in healthy people across ages. The use of a sample-barcoded 5' primer and a J-beta primer mix characterized a second PCR of about 7 to 12 cycles. Each CDR3 protein is one row after TCRdb ran MiXCR on the 5' RACE reads. The table shows some 700,000 distinct CDR3 sequences, with more than 40% occurring only once. Sequencing used blood. The source is an older woman in good health.

This clonotype appeared a few times. V usage is TRBV9 and J usage is TRBJ2-5; no clear D. The CDR3 extends over 15 amino acids. V shed 0 bases and J shed 1 base, with 10 bases lying between them. CDR1 and CDR2 from the germline V gene are SGDLS and YYNGEE. CDR3 loop: CASSVGPQRQETQYF. DNA of the CDR3: TGTGCCAGCAGCGTAGGTCCGCAGCGCCAAGAGACCCAGTACTTC.

The rearrangement links TRBV29-1 to TRBJ1-1, with D tentatively TRBD1 (5 bases). Per germline, CDR1 SQVTM and CDR2 ANQGSEA. This CDR3 spans 12 amino acids. V was cut by 7 bases and J by 3 bases, with 12 bases left in between. The CDR3 loop is CSAQDSHTEAFF. CDR3 in DNA: TGCAGCGCCCAAGACAGCCACACTGAAGCTTTCTTT. The full variable domain, completed using reference TRBV29-1 and TRBJ1-1, is SAVISQKPSRDICQRGTSLTIQCQVDSQVTMMFWYRQQPGQSLTLIATANQGSEATYESGFVIDKFPISRPNLTFSTLTVSNMSPEDSSIYLCSAQDSHTEAFFGQGTRLTVV.

The J gene is TRBJ2-5, the V gene TRBV20-1, with unresolved D. V shed 7 bases and J shed 3 bases, with 18 bases lying between them. The germline gives CDR1 DFQATT, CDR2 SNEGSKA (reference sequence). This CDR3 contains 14 residues. This CDR3 reads CSVVPGLSKETQYF. The CDR3 DNA reads TGCAGTGTCGTCCCTGGCCTTTCTAAAGAGACCCAGTACTTC.

The genes are TRBV2 and TRBJ2-1, with TRBD1 matching over 8 bases. V lost 6 bases, J lost 10 bases, and 8 bases stayed unmatched. CDR1 is SNHLY and CDR2 is FYNNEI in the germline V gene. This CDR3 contains 13 residues. The CDR3 loop reads CASRTGTGEEQFF. The CDR3 DNA sequence: TGTGCCAGCAGAACCGGGACAGGTGAGGAGCAGTTCTTC.

The J gene is TRBJ1-4, the V gene TRBV2; D gene unclear. Germline lookup yields CDR1 SNHLY and CDR2 FYNNEI. CDR3 length: 16 residues. V gave up 7 bases and J gave up 4 bases, with 19 bases separating them. The CDR3 sequence: CASTYGLTGINEKLFF. In DNA, the CDR3 is TGTGCCAGCACCTACGGCCTCACGGGGATTAATGAAAAACTGTTTTTT. Full variable domain (missing parts from reference TRBV2 and TRBJ1-4): EPEVTQTPSHQVTQMGQEVILRCVPISNHLYFYWYRQILGQKVEFLVSFYNNEISEKSEIFDDQFSVERPDGSNFTLKIRSTKLEDSAMYFCASTYGLTGINEKLFFGSGTQLSVL.

The genes are TRBV6-6 and TRBJ2-1, with TRBD1 matching 7 bases. The germline CDR1 and CDR2 sequences are MNHNY and SVGAGI (reference sequence). The J segment lost 10 bases and the V segment lost 0 bases, leaving 15 bases of the junction unmatched. There are 17 residues in the CDR3. CDR3 residues: CASSYSKTGATSYEQFF. CDR3 sequence (DNA): TGTGCCAGCAGTTACTCCAAAACAGGGGCTACATCCTACGAGCAGTTCTTC.

This clonotype was found many times. DNA of the CDR3: TGCAGCGTTGAAGCCCTCCAGATGGAGACCCAGTACTTC. As protein: CSVEALQMETQYF. The chain joins TRBV29-1 to TRBJ2-5, with unresolved D. Germline V CDR1 and CDR2: SQVTM, ANQGSEA. Trimming stripped 1 base from V and 5 bases from J, with 11 bases between. The CDR3 spans 13 residues.

This chain links TRBV20-1 with TRBJ1-1, with TRBD1 identical over 8 bases. This CDR3 contains 19 residues. Germline assignment: CDR1 DFQATT and CDR2 SNEGSKA (reference sequence). Unmatched junction bases numbered 22, after V lost 2 bases and J lost 5 bases. CDR3 region: CSARSEGGTGSWDRTEAFF. The CDR3 DNA reads TGCAGTGCTAGATCAGAAGGTGGGACAGGTTCTTGGGATCGTACTGAAGCTTTCTTT.

This clonotype was picked up a small number of times. This chain uses TRBV6-5 with TRBJ1-5; D may be TRBD1 (6 bases). CDR3 length: 15 amino acids. V lost 5 bases to trimming and J lost 2 bases, with 13 bases between them. Per the germline V gene, CDR1 is MNHEY and CDR2 is SVGAGI. CDR3 nucleotides: TGTGCCAGCAGTATCCAGGGGTCGGGCAATCAGCCCCAGCATTTT. Amino acid sequence: CASSIQGSGNQPQHF.

This clonotype was picked up a small number of times. The chain has TRBV20-1 and TRBJ2-5, with TRBD1 matching over 8 bases. This CDR3 is 16 amino acids long. Germline lookup yields CDR1 DFQATT and CDR2 SNEGSKA (reference sequence). V was clipped by 3 bases and J by 4 bases; unmatched bases: 13. Written as DNA, the CDR3 is TGCAGTGCTAGGCACCCCGTCGGACAGGGAGGAGAGACCCAGTACTTC. Protein sequence: CSARHPVGQGGETQYF.

This rearrangement joins TRBV5-1 to TRBJ2-1, with TRBD2 matching 12 bases. The germline V gene has CDR1 SGHRS and CDR2 YFSETQ. The CDR3 is made up of 18 amino acids. Germline trimming cut 0 bases from V and 1 base from J; bases unmatched to any gene: 5. DNA for the CDR3: TGCGCCAGCAGCTTGGAACTAGCGGGGGGTGGGTCCTACAATGAGCAGTTCTTC. Amino acid sequence: CASSLELAGGGSYNEQFF.

The V gene is TRBV13, the J gene TRBJ2-5; TRBD1 matches 9 bases. The CDR3 runs to 15 residues. In germline, CDR1 is PRHDT, CDR2 FYEKMQ (reference sequence). After removal of 5 bases from V and 5 bases from J, the junction contained 9 bases not matched to a gene. Here the CDR3 DNA reads TGTGCCAGCAGCATCGGGACAGGGAAGGGGGAGACCCAGTACTTC. Protein product: CASSIGTGKGETQYF.

Only a few counts were recorded for this clonotype. The chain carries TRBV28 and TRBJ2-1; D tentatively fits TRBD1 or TRBD2 (5 bases each). The ends were cut back, 3 bases at V and 7 bases at J, with 7 bases in the middle. The CDR3 is 12 amino acids. Germline CDR1 and CDR2: MDHEN and SYDVKM. The chain's CDR3 is CASSFWGNEQFF. The DNA for the CDR3 is TGTGCCAGCAGTTTTTGGGGGAATGAGCAGTTCTTC.

This clonotype has a handful of counts. This chain connects TRBV11-3 to TRBJ2-1, with 8 bases matching TRBD2. Per the germline V gene, CDR1 is SGHNT and CDR2 is YENEEA. The CDR3 is made up of 15 amino acids. After removal of 4 bases from V and 8 bases from J, the junction contained 10 bases not matched to a gene. The DNA for the CDR3 is TGTGCCAGCAGCTCCTCCTCGGGAGGGTATTATGAGCAGTTCTTC. Translating it yields CASSSSSGGYYEQFF.

The chain carries TRBV6-5 and TRBJ1-1; the match to TRBD1 covers 7 bases. Germline V gene data show CDR1 as MNHEY and CDR2 as SVGAGI. The CDR3 runs 15 residues. V shed 6 bases and J 1 base; nucleotides not matched to a gene: 8. The CDR3 sequence is CASRPDRVRNTEAFF. CDR3 DNA sequence: TGTGCCAGCAGGCCTGACAGGGTACGGAACACTGAAGCTTTCTTT.

The chain carries TRBV28 and TRBJ1-4; 9 nucleotides agree with TRBD1. The length of the CDR3 is 12 residues. CDR1 is MDHEN and CDR2 is SYDVKM in the germline V gene. The ends lost 4 bases at V and 13 bases at J; junction bases unmatched: 4. CDR3 residues: CASSSPTGGLFF. DNA of the CDR3: TGTGCCAGCAGTTCCCCGACAGGGGGACTGTTTTTT.

The V gene is TRBV6-2 or TRBV6-3, the J gene TRBJ2-5, with D hard to call. Germline CDR1 reads MNHEY; CDR2 reads SVGEGT. The CDR3 is 15 residues long. Trimming cost V 2 bases and J 0 bases, with 10 bases left between them. The CDR3 spells CASSYPELYQETQYF. In DNA, the CDR3 is TGTGCCAGCAGTTACCCCGAACTGTACCAAGAGACCCAGTACTTC.

This chain connects TRBV20-1 to TRBJ1-6, with 9 bases that match TRBD1. Germline V gene sequence: CDR1 DFQATT, CDR2 SNEGSKA (reference sequence). This CDR3 spans 14 amino acids. Unmatched junction bases numbered 10, after V lost 6 bases and J lost 10 bases. The CDR3 loop reads CSANRDRVRSPLHF. The CDR3 nucleotides are TGCAGTGCAAACCGGGACAGGGTTCGATCACCCCTCCACTTT.

V usage is TRBV7-2 and J usage is TRBJ2-1, with D hard to call. Trimming removed 5 bases at V and 14 bases at J, with 16 bases between. CDR3 length: 12 amino acids. The germline V gene has CDR1 SGHTA and CDR2 FQGNSA. CDR3 region: CASSPKEGRKFF. In nucleotides, the CDR3 is TGTGCCAGCAGCCCCAAGGAAGGAAGGAAGTTCTTC.

This clonotype was counted only a few times. This chain joins TRBV27 and TRBJ1-2; possibly TRBD1 for D (6 bases). Germline values: CDR1 MNHEY, CDR2 SMNVEV (reference sequence). The CDR3 consists of 12 residues. V lost 7 bases and J lost 8, with 14 bases in between. The CDR3 is CASKNRESGYTF. The CDR3 DNA follows: TGTGCCAGCAAAAACAGGGAATCCGGCTACACCTTC.

The CDR3 sequence is CASSHPGTSGRSYEQYF. CDR3 bases: TGTGCCAGCAGCCACCCAGGGACTAGCGGGAGGAGCTACGAGCAGTACTTC. V usage is TRBV3-1 and J usage is TRBJ2-7; 15 bases match TRBD2. The CDR3 runs 17 residues. Germline CDR1 is LGHDT and CDR2 is YNNKEL (reference sequence). V lost 3 bases and J lost 3; bases outside the gene matches: 6.

This rearrangement joins TRBV7-3 to TRBJ2-7; 12 bases match TRBD2. Trimming at V came to 5 bases and at J to 7 bases, leaving 18 bases not matched to a gene. CDR1 SGHTA and CDR2 FQGTGA come from the germline V gene. The length of the CDR3 is 18 residues. The chain's CDR3 is CASSPQGLAGPSYNEQYF. CDR3 coding DNA: TGTGCCAGCAGCCCTCAGGGACTAGCGGGCCCTTCCTACAATGAGCAGTACTTC.

Notes on this clonotype: This sequence may be a read error, since a much larger clone differs from it by one base. The CDR3 nucleotides read TGTGCCATCAGTCCTACAGGGGGCCTTCAGCCCCAGCATTTT. This encodes CAISPTGGLQPQHF. The V and J genes are TRBV10-3 and TRBJ1-5, with 9 bases identical to TRBD1. The CDR3 covers 14 residues. Germline assignment: CDR1 ENHRY and CDR2 SYGVKD. V trimming: 5 bases; J trimming: 6 bases; junction bases outside the gene matches: 5.

CDR3 coding DNA: TGTGCCAGCAGCCAACAGACAGGGGGCGACTATGGCTACACCTTC. This sequence encodes CASSQQTGGDYGYTF. This chain links TRBV9 with TRBJ1-2; 10 bases fit TRBD1. The germline V gene encodes CDR1 SGDLS and CDR2 YYNGEE. CDR3 size: 15 residues. The ends lost 4 bases at V and 3 bases at J; junction bases unmatched: 6.

CDR3 sequence: CASSLTTGWNEQYF. CDR3 nucleotides: TGTGCCAGCAGCTTAACAACAGGGTGGAATGAGCAGTACTTC. The chain recombines TRBV11-2 with TRBJ2-7, with a tentative D call TRBD1 (6 bases). The CDR3 is 14 amino acids. V was trimmed by 2 bases and J by 7 bases, leaving 15 bases between them. Per the germline V gene, CDR1 is SGHAT and CDR2 is FQNNGV.

This clonotype was recorded at least ten times. This chain connects TRBV6-2 or TRBV6-3 to TRBJ2-4; TRBD1 is a possible D gene (6 bases). The ends were cut back, 5 bases at V and 10 bases at J, with 15 bases in the middle. Germline assignment: CDR1 MNHEY and CDR2 SVGEGT. The CDR3 consists of 13 residues. For the CDR3, the DNA is TGTGCCAGCAGTCCAGGACAGAGCCTGATTCAGTACTTC. This codes for CASSPGQSLIQYF.

The chain combines TRBV10-3 with TRBJ2-7, with D perhaps matching TRBD2 (6 bases). The J call may be in error: the DNA end matches TRBJ2-4 better. The V gene's germline CDR1 is ENHRY and CDR2 SYGVKD. CDR3 size: 14 residues. In nucleotides, the CDR3 is TGTGCCATCAGTGAGGAATTTGGAGGGAACATTCAGTACTTC. The encoded protein is CAISEEFGGNIQYF.